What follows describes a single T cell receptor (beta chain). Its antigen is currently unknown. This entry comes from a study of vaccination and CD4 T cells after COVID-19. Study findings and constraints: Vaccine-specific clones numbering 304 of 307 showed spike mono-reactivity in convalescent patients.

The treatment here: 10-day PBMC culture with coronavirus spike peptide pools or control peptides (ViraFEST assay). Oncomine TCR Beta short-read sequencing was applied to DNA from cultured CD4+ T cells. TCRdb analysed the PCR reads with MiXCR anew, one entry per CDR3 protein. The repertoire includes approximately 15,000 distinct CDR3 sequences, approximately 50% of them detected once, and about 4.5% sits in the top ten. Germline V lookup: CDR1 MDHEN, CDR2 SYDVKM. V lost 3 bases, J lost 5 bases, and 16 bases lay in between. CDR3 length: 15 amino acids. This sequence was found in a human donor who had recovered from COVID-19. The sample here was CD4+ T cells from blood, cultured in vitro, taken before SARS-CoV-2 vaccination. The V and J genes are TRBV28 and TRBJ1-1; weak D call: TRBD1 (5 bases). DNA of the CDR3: TGTGCCAGCAGTTTGAGGCAGGGAAGAGAAACTGAAGCTTTCTTT. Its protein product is CASSLRQGRETEAFF.